A selection of T cell receptor beta chains follows, all from one sample in a study of T cell repertoires in cytomegalovirus infection. TCRdb itself ran the reads through MiXCR, one entry per CDR3 protein. The sample holds 750,000 to 900,000 distinct CDR3 sequences; under 35% are singletons and the top ten take about an eighth. No antigen has been identified for these receptors. The material was cultured CD8+ T cells from PBMCs, obtained from culture after CMV antigen stimulation. These receptors were collected from a human donor in good health (CMV status not recorded). Some clones in this sample may be carry-over from other donors' samples. The CDR3 runs from the conserved cysteine through the conserved F or W. The order of the fields is D gene, J gene, V gene, clone size, CDR3 protein, CDR3 DNA. D genes are given only for firm matches. Clone size appears in some rows only: once, few, many, or a class for an expanded clone.

D: -
J: TRBJ2-1
V: TRBV2
size: -
CDR3: CASSGNSNNEQFF
DNA: TGTGCCAGCAGTGGGAACAGTAACAATGAGCAGTTCTTC

D: -
J: TRBJ2-2
V: TRBV6-8
size: -
CDR3: CASSPWSAGGELFF
DNA: TGTGCCAGCAGCCCCTGGTCGGCGGGCGGGGAGCTGTTTTTT

D: -
J: TRBJ2-7
V: TRBV25-1
size: -
CDR3: CASSWDPDREQYF
DNA: TGTGCCAGCAGTTGGGACCCCGATCGCGAGCAGTACTTC

D: -
J: TRBJ2-7
V: TRBV7-6
size: -
CDR3: CASSLTEGPGQYF
DNA: TGTGCCAGCAGCTTAACGGAGGGACCCGGGCAGTACTTC

D: -
J: TRBJ1-6
V: TRBV27
size: many
CDR3: CASSSRPGLSNSPLHF
DNA: TGTGCCAGCAGTTCCCGTCCGGGCCTTTCCAATTCACCCCTCCACTTT

D: -
J: TRBJ1-2
V: TRBV6-6
size: once
CDR3: CASSYSSARNNYGYTF
DNA: TGTGCCAGCAGTTACTCTTCTGCCAGGAATAACTATGGCTACACCTTC

D: TRBD2
J: TRBJ2-3
V: TRBV6-2/TRBV6-3
size: few
CDR3: CASNRAGGIRNTQYF
DNA: TGTGCCAGCAATAGAGCGGGGGGGATTCGGAATACGCAGTATTTT

D: -
J: TRBJ1-1
V: TRBV2
size: once
CDR3: CASSEGNSMNTEAFF
DNA: TGTGCCAGCAGTGAAGGCAACTCAATGAACACTGAAGCTTTCTTT

D: TRBD1
J: TRBJ1-2
V: TRBV4-1
size: -
CDR3: CASSQKVPGQVIQGYTF
DNA: TGCGCCAGCAGCCAGAAGGTCCCCGGACAGGTCATTCAGGGCTACACCTTC

D: TRBD2
J: TRBJ2-1
V: TRBV3-1
size: -
CDR3: CASSQDAQRGYNEQFF
DNA: TGTGCCAGCAGCCAAGATGCCCAGCGGGGCTACAATGAGCAGTTCTTC

D: TRBD2
J: TRBJ2-3
V: TRBV12-3/TRBV12-4
size: many
CDR3: CASRGPLAGGLLTDTQYF
DNA: TGTGCCAGCAGAGGCCCGCTAGCGGGGGGTCTACTCACAGATACGCAGTATTTT

D: -
J: TRBJ2-3
V: TRBV20-1
size: -
CDR3: CSARNRLRGAPTDTQYF
DNA: TGCAGTGCCCGGAATAGATTACGGGGGGCCCCCACAGATACGCAGTATTTT

D: -
J: TRBJ1-2
V: TRBV29-1
size: -
CDR3: CSVDGYTF
DNA: TGCAGCGTTGATGGCTACACCTTC

D: TRBD2
J: TRBJ2-1
V: TRBV6-2/TRBV6-3
size: few
CDR3: CASTLALAANEQFF
DNA: TGTGCCAGCACCTTGGCACTAGCGGCCAATGAGCAGTTCTTC

D: TRBD1
J: TRBJ2-5
V: TRBV7-6
size: many
CDR3: CASSVGQGHETQYF
DNA: TGTGCCAGCAGCGTCGGACAGGGGCACGAGACCCAGTACTTC

D: TRBD2
J: TRBJ2-1
V: TRBV5-4
size: few
CDR3: CASRGMGSGGPRSFF
DNA: TGTGCCAGCAGGGGGATGGGGAGCGGGGGGCCACGGTCGTTCTTC

D: -
J: TRBJ1-3
V: TRBV15
size: few
CDR3: CATSRDRNSGNTIYF
DNA: TGTGCCACCAGCAGAGACCGAAACTCTGGAAACACCATATATTTT

D: -
J: TRBJ2-2
V: TRBV11-2
size: -
CDR3: CASSLGASNNGELFF
DNA: TGTGCCAGCAGCTTAGGGGCCTCGAACAACGGGGAGCTGTTTTTT

D: -
J: TRBJ1-1
V: TRBV29-1
size: -
CDR3: CSVGMNTEAFF
DNA: TGCAGCGTCGGGATGAACACTGAAGCTTTCTTT

D: TRBD2
J: TRBJ2-7
V: TRBV25-1
size: -
CDR3: CASGGGEQYF
DNA: TGTGCCAGCGGGGGGGGCGAGCAGTACTTC

D: -
J: TRBJ2-5
V: TRBV12-3/TRBV12-4
size: -
CDR3: CSSSSPGQETQYF
DNA: TGTTCCAGCAGCTCACCGGGACAAGAGACCCAGTACTTC

D: -
J: TRBJ1-5
V: TRBV7-6
size: -
CDR3: CASSLEGERGQPQHF
DNA: TGTGCCAGCAGCTTAGAGGGGGAAAGAGGGCAGCCCCAGCATTTT

D: TRBD2
J: TRBJ2-3
V: TRBV6-2/TRBV6-3
size: -
CDR3: CASSYSSSGGASTDTQYF
DNA: TGTGCCAGCAGTTACTCGTCTAGCGGGGGGGCCAGCACAGATACGCAGTATTTT

D: -
J: TRBJ1-2
V: TRBV6-2/TRBV6-3
size: few
CDR3: CASSYSKRGDYGYTF
DNA: TGTGCCAGCAGTTACTCGAAGCGGGGAGACTATGGCTACACCTTC

D: -
J: TRBJ1-5
V: TRBV7-9
size: few
CDR3: CASSAKGQPQHF
DNA: TGTGCCAGCAGCGCTAAGGGACAGCCCCAGCATTTT

D: -
J: TRBJ2-2
V: TRBV28
size: many
CDR3: CASSLARLGGELFF
DNA: TGTGCCAGCAGTTTAGCTAGGCTAGGCGGGGAGCTGTTTTTT

D: -
J: TRBJ2-7
V: TRBV6-6
size: -
CDR3: CASSYGRSRDEQYF
DNA: TGTGCCAGCAGTTACGGGCGGTCCCGCGACGAGCAGTACTTC